This T cell receptor (beta chain) was recorded in a study of blood T cells in healthy people across ages. Study results and limitations: Donors of long life had a larger count of naive CD4+ cells and greater diversity than aged donors.

For the second PCR, which ran for about 6 to 11 cycles, a sample-barcoded 5' primer and a J-beta primer mix were used. Each CDR3 protein is one row after TCRdb ran MiXCR on the 5' RACE reads. Altogether just under 900,000 distinct CDR3 sequences are present, 25% to 35% being singletons, with the ten largest covering 17%. Turning to this clonotype: Antigen: not known.

Looked up from germline, CDR1 is SGDLS and CDR2 is YYNGEE. The CDR3 extends over 15 amino acids. V gave up 4 bases and J gave up 7 bases; unmatched junction bases: 8. The material sequenced was blood. The clonotype was recovered from a woman aged 80 or over in good health. The chain couples TRBV9 to TRBJ1-4; 9 bases align to TRBD1. The CDR3 protein is CASSPRQGETEKLFF. DNA of the CDR3: TGTGCCAGCAGCCCCCGACAGGGGGAGACTGAAAAACTGTTTTTT. The complete variable domain, with remaining parts taken from reference TRBV9 and TRBJ1-4, reads DSGVTQTPKHLITATGQRVTLRCSPRSGDLSVYWYQQSLDQGLQFLIQYYNGEERAKGNILERFSAQQFPDLHSELNLSSLELGDSALYFCASSPRQGETEKLFFGSGTQLSVL.